What follows are 10 T cell receptor beta chains derived from one specimen sequenced in a study of T cell repertoires in aging, cancer and after chemotherapy. The template was genomic DNA from peripheral blood, not RNA. TRB rearrangements spanning V, D and J were amplified using mixed TRB-A/B primers. TCRdb re-called the multiplex PCR reads with MiXCR, one entry per CDR3 protein. The sample lists about 10,000 distinct CDR3 sequences, 38% occurring once. What was sequenced was blood. The source of these receptors is a human donor in good health.

CDR3 protein: CASSRNTDTQYF. As DNA, the CDR3 is TGCGCCAGCAGCCGCAACACAGATACGCAGTATTTT. This chain connects TRBV5-1 to TRBJ2-3; D gene unclear. Germline CDR1 SGHRS, CDR2 YFSETQ. CDR3 length: 12 residues. The V and J ends lost 4 bases and 2 bases respectively, with 5 bases between them.

The chain employs TRBV6-1 and TRBJ2-3; D unclear. In germline, CDR1 is MNHNS, CDR2 SASEGT. V gave up 1 base and J gave up 5 bases, with 10 bases separating them. There are 14 residues in the CDR3. The CDR3 region is CASSEGRIRDTQYF. For the CDR3, the DNA is TGTGCCAGCAGTGAAGGCAGGATTAGAGATACGCAGTATTTT.

This clonotype was found a few times. The chain carries TRBV5-4 and TRBJ2-2; 9 nucleotides line up with TRBD1. Trimming cost V 4 bases and J 2 bases; bases outside gene matches: 6. This CDR3 is built from 16 residues. Germline lookup yields CDR1 SGHNT and CDR2 YYREEE (reference sequence). The CDR3 here is CASSPRTGANTGELFF. The CDR3 bases are TGTGCCAGCAGCCCCAGGACAGGGGCCAACACCGGGGAGCTGTTTTTT.

V gene TRBV30 combines with J gene TRBJ2-6; the D gene is possibly TRBD2 (5 bases). CDR1 is GTSNPN and CDR2 is SVGIG in the germline V gene (reference sequence). The V end was cut by 3 bases, the J end by 3 bases, with 15 bases between. This CDR3 has 16 residues. CDR3 bases: TGTGCCTGGAGGGTCCGGGGTCGGGGTGGGGCCAACGTCCTGACTTTC. Translated: CAWRVRGRGGANVLTF. Using reference TRBV30 and TRBJ2-6 for the parts outside the CDR3, the full variable domain is SQTIHQWPATLVQPVGSPLSLECTVEGTSNPNLYWYRQAAGRGLQLLFYSVGIGQISSEVPQNLSASRPQDRQFILSSKKLLLSDSGFYLCAWRVRGRGGANVLTFGAGSRLTVL.

In its sample, this clonotype was seen a few times. The V gene is TRBV6-4, the J gene TRBJ2-1; D remains ambiguous. Germline-derived CDR1 and CDR2 are MRHNA and SNTAGT. The CDR3 is 13 residues long. Between the trimmed V and J ends, which lost 0 bases and 3 bases, there was a span of 3 bases. The CDR3 protein is CASSDSDYNEQFF. As DNA, the CDR3 is TGTGCCAGCAGTGACTCGGACTACAATGAGCAGTTCTTC.

V and J are TRBV7-9 and TRBJ2-5; tentative D call: TRBD1 (6 bases). The CDR3 contains 14 residues. Germline CDR1 SEHNR, CDR2 FQNEAQ (reference sequence). V lost 1 base and J lost 1, with 7 bases in between. CDR3 bases: TGTGCCAGCAGCTTAGGACAGGCCCAAGAGACCCAGTACTTC. It is translated as CASSLGQAQETQYF.

In its sample, this clonotype ranks as medium-sized. The genes are TRBV29-1 and TRBJ1-2, with D possibly matching TRBD1 (5 bases). The CDR3 extends over 15 amino acids. The germline V and J ends were trimmed by 6 bases and 3 bases, with 20 bases remaining between them. Germline CDR1 is SQVTM and CDR2 is ANQGSEA. The CDR3 spells CSVPTGGAGDYGYTF. CDR3 DNA: TGCAGCGTCCCTACAGGAGGCGCGGGGGACTATGGCTACACCTTC.

CDR3 coding DNA: TGTGCCAGCAGCTTAGGGCAGGGTTCGAACACCGGGGAGCTGTTTTTT. Its protein is CASSLGQGSNTGELFF. The chain is built from TRBV7-2 and TRBJ2-2; D is perhaps TRBD1 (5 bases). Germline CDR1 is SGHTA and CDR2 is FQGNSA. This CDR3 has 16 residues. Trimming removed 1 base from V and 0 bases from J, with 9 bases in between.

The rearrangement joins TRBV18 to TRBJ2-5; D is undetermined. Germline CDR1 KGHSH, CDR2 LQKENI. This CDR3 has 13 residues. Trimming cost V 0 bases and J 3 bases, with 5 bases left between them. Here the CDR3 DNA reads TGTGCCAGCTCACCACCGACGAAAGAGACCCAGTACTTC. Encoded protein: CASSPPTKETQYF.

This clonotype turned up a few times. This chain connects TRBV6-5 to TRBJ2-2; no clear D gene. Germline V gene data show CDR1 as MNHEY and CDR2 as SVGAGI. The CDR3 loop spans 11 amino acids. Trimming took off 6 bases at V and 4 bases at J, with 3 bases between the two ends. CDR3 nucleotide sequence: TGTGCCAGCAGCCGCACCGGGGAGCTGTTTTTT. Translation gives CASSRTGELFF.